The rows below give T cell receptor beta chains drawn from one sample of a study of blood T cell repertoires in COVID-19. Sequenced by immunoSEQ multiplex PCR; TCRdb stores in-frame clones only, minus some. The sample records roughly 120,000 clones, around 85% being singletons. The source material was peripheral blood. The receptor set was obtained from a woman aged 80 or older with COVID-19, enrolled during active disease. Both conserved end residues are part of each CDR3. A D gene is named only where the DNA matches it firmly. Clone size is stated in some rows and not others, as once, few, many or a class when expanded.

v_call	d_call	j_call	clone_size	cdr3_nt	cdr3_aa
TRBV7-3	TRBD1	TRBJ2-7	NA	TGTGCCAGCAGCACGGGACAGGGCTACGAGCAGTACTTC	CASSTGQGYEQYF
TRBV19	NA	TRBJ2-1	once	TGTGCCAGTAGTCCGGACAGAAACAATGAGCAGTTCTTC	CASSPDRNNEQFF
TRBV4-1	TRBD2	TRBJ2-3	NA	TGCGCCAGCAGCTTAGCGGGGGGCACAGATACGCAGTATTTT	CASSLAGGTDTQYF
TRBV5-4	TRBD1	TRBJ2-7	NA	TGTGCCAGCAGCTTTATACCCGACAGGGCCTACGAGCAGTACTTC	CASSFIPDRAYEQYF
TRBV11-3	NA	TRBJ2-2	NA	TGTGCCAGCAGCTTACGCTCCTTCGGCGGGGAGCTGTTTTTT	CASSLRSFGGELFF
TRBV6-6	NA	TRBJ1-5	NA	TGTGCCAGCAGTTACTCGATCAGGGTGGGGCAGCCCCAGCATTTT	CASSYSIRVGQPQHF
TRBV19	NA	TRBJ1-3	NA	TGTGCCAGTAAAACAACGAGGATCTCTGGAAACACCATATATTTT	CASKTTRISGNTIYF
TRBV2	NA	TRBJ2-3	NA	TGTGCCAGCAGTCTGGAGGACCGCACAGATACGCAGTATTTT	CASSLEDRTDTQYF
TRBV11-1	NA	TRBJ2-7	NA	TGTGCCAGCAGCCCCGTGGAGGGCAGCTCCTACGAGCAGTACTTC	CASSPVEGSSYEQYF
TRBV2	TRBD1	TRBJ1-2	NA	TGTGCCAGCAGTGACCTATTGGGACAGGGGGCGGATGGCTACACCTTC	CASSDLLGQGADGYTF
TRBV2	TRBD1	TRBJ1-6	NA	TGTGCCAGCAGGCGGGACAGGGTCACCTATAATTCACCCCTCCACTTT	CASRRDRVTYNSPLHF
TRBV29-1	NA	TRBJ2-3	NA	TGCAGCGTTGAACCGCGGTCGACAGATACGCAGTATTTT	CSVEPRSTDTQYF
TRBV3-1/TRBV3-2	TRBD2	TRBJ2-7	NA	TGTGCCAGCCCGTGGCGGGAGAAGGACTACGAGCAGTACTTC	CASPWREKDYEQYF
TRBV23-1	TRBD2	TRBJ2-7	NA	TGCGCCAGCAGTCATGGGGCCGGGAGGGCTCGGGACGAGCAGTACTTC	CASSHGAGRARDEQYF
TRBV6-5	NA	TRBJ2-7	NA	TGTGCCAGCAGTTGGCCCGGAGGAGGGGAGCAGTACTTC	CASSWPGGGEQYF
TRBV7-9	NA	TRBJ2-7	NA	TGTGCCAGCAGCTTAAGCGGTGGCTACGAGCAGTACTTC	CASSLSGGYEQYF
TRBV9	NA	TRBJ1-1	NA	TGTGCCAGCAGCCCCCTTGGACAGAACACTGAAGCTTTCTTT	CASSPLGQNTEAFF
TRBV28	TRBD2	TRBJ2-7	NA	TGTGCCAGCAACGGGGGGAGCTACGAGCAGTACTTC	CASNGGSYEQYF
TRBV19	NA	TRBJ2-3	NA	TGTGCCAGTAGTATTCGGACAGTAAGCACAGATACGCAGTATTTT	CASSIRTVSTDTQYF
TRBV6-5	NA	TRBJ1-1	NA	TGTGCCAGCAGTTACCCCGGCAGGGGTGATGCTTTCTTT	CASSYPGRGDAFF
TRBV5-6	NA	TRBJ2-5	once	TGTGCCAGCAGCTGGAGAGCGGGTGAGACCCAGTACTTC	CASSWRAGETQYF
TRBV5-1	TRBD1	TRBJ2-1	NA	TGCGCCAGCAGCCCGCGGACAGGGGTAAATGAGCAGTTCTTC	CASSPRTGVNEQFF
TRBV5-1	TRBD1	TRBJ1-1	NA	TGCGCCGGCCGGACAGGCCCAGCGAACACTGAAGCTTTCTTT	CAGRTGPANTEAFF
TRBV27	NA	TRBJ1-4	NA	TGTGCCAGCAGACCGTCGAGGGCAACTAATGAAAAACTGTTTTTT	CASRPSRATNEKLFF
TRBV3-1/TRBV3-2	TRBD2	TRBJ2-2	NA	TGTGCCAGCAGTCCCTCTGGGGGGGTAGCGGGAGGGCCCTCAACCGGGGAGCTGTTTTTT	CASSPSGGVAGGPSTGELFF
TRBV24-1	NA	TRBJ2-1	NA	TGTGCCACCAGTCGGGACAATGAGCAGTTCTTC	CATSRDNEQFF
TRBV28	TRBD2	TRBJ2-3	NA	TGTGCCAGCAGAACAGGACTAGCGGGATCCACCGGCACAGATACGCAGTATTTT	CASRTGLAGSTGTDTQYF
TRBV4-2	NA	TRBJ1-2	once	TGTGCCAGCAGCCAAGTTGGGGGGGCTGGTGGCTACACCTTC	CASSQVGGAGGYTF
TRBV7-2	NA	TRBJ2-6	NA	TGTGCCAGCAGCCCACGGGAGTCTGGGGCCAACGTCCTGACTTTC	CASSPRESGANVLTF
TRBV12-5	TRBD1	TRBJ2-4	few	TGTGCTAGTGACCTAGGGGGCTTCGACATTCAGTACTTC	CASDLGGFDIQYF
TRBV7-2	NA	TRBJ2-7	few	TGTGCCAGCAGCTTCCATTCTACCTACGAGCAGTACTTC	CASSFHSTYEQYF
TRBV29-1	NA	TRBJ2-7	once	TGCAGCGTTGACGCGACAGGACCCCACGAGCAGTACTTC	CSVDATGPHEQYF
TRBV4-1	NA	TRBJ1-5	medium-sized	TGCGCCAGCAGCCAAGTGTCGAGCAATCAGCCCCAGCATTTT	CASSQVSSNQPQHF
TRBV28	NA	TRBJ1-1	NA	TGTGCCAGCAGTCAAAGACAGGAAGCCACTGAAGCTTTCTTT	CASSQRQEATEAFF
TRBV6-1	NA	TRBJ1-1	once	TGTGCCAGCAGTGAAACGATCAGGCGAGTAATGAACACTGAAGCTTTCTTT	CASSETIRRVMNTEAFF
TRBV19	NA	TRBJ1-4	NA	TGTGCCAGTAGTATCGGGGATGAAAAACTGTTTTTT	CASSIGDEKLFF
TRBV15	TRBD2	TRBJ2-3	few	TGTGCCACCAGCGGAGGGAGCGGGAGGAGTCGAACAGATACGCAGTATTTT	CATSGGSGRSRTDTQYF
TRBV27	TRBD1	TRBJ2-6	NA	TGTGCCAGCAGCCTCTCCGGGACAGGGGTCTCCGGGGCCAACGTCCTGACTTTC	CASSLSGTGVSGANVLTF
TRBV4-2	NA	TRBJ2-1	NA	TGTGCCAGCAGCCAAGAATTGTCGCGCGGATACAATGAGCAGTTCTTC	CASSQELSRGYNEQFF
TRBV6-6	TRBD2	TRBJ2-2	NA	TGTGCCAGCAGATCAGGACTAGCGGAGGCCACCGGGGAGCTGTTTTTT	CASRSGLAEATGELFF
TRBV11-2	NA	TRBJ2-7	NA	TGTGCCAGCAGCTTAGGCAGAATCGAGCAGTACTTC	CASSLGRIEQYF
TRBV5-6	NA	TRBJ2-3	NA	TGTGCCAGCAGCACAGCCGGGACTCGCACAGATACGCAGTATTTT	CASSTAGTRTDTQYF
TRBV3-1/TRBV3-2	NA	TRBJ1-5	NA	TGTGCCAGCAGCCAAGATCGGGGGGCTGGCAATCAGCCCCAGCATTTT	CASSQDRGAGNQPQHF
TRBV5-1	TRBD2	TRBJ2-5	once	TGCGCCAGCAGCTTAGGTCTAGCGGGAGACATGCAGGAGACCCAGTACTTC	CASSLGLAGDMQETQYF
TRBV7-2	NA	TRBJ2-1	NA	TGTGCCAGCAGCCGAGACCCGACAGCACAGTTCTTC	CASSRDPTAQFF
TRBV7-8	TRBD1	TRBJ1-2	NA	TGTGCCAGCAGCTTAGGACAGGGGCCCTTTAGTCGCTACACCTTC	CASSLGQGPFSRYTF
TRBV15	TRBD1	TRBJ2-2	NA	TGTGCCACAAGGACAGGAGACACCGGGGAGCTGTTTTTT	CATRTGDTGELFF
TRBV7-2	NA	TRBJ2-7	NA	TGTGCCAGCAGCCCGGGGGTTCAGGGCGAGCAGTACTTC	CASSPGVQGEQYF
TRBV7-9	TRBD1	TRBJ2-7	NA	TGTGCCAGCAGCCTACAGGGGGCTCACGAGCAGTACTTC	CASSLQGAHEQYF
TRBV6-6	TRBD1	TRBJ2-3	NA	TGTGCCAGCAGCCCTCGGGACAGGGTGCCAGATACGCAGTATTTT	CASSPRDRVPDTQYF
TRBV24-1	TRBD2	TRBJ2-5	NA	TGTGCCACCAGTGACGTAGCGGGAGGGCCTCTGGAGACCCAGTACTTC	CATSDVAGGPLETQYF
TRBV5-1	NA	TRBJ1-1	NA	TGCGCCAGCATGATGGACAGCGCCACTGAAGCTTTCTTT	CASMMDSATEAFF
TRBV9	NA	TRBJ2-1	NA	TGTGCCAGCAGCAAACCAGGGGACCATGAGCAGTTCTTC	CASSKPGDHEQFF
TRBV24-1	NA	TRBJ1-5	NA	TGTGCCACCAGTGATTTCGTGGGCCAGCCCCAGCATTTT	CATSDFVGQPQHF
TRBV12-3/TRBV12-4	NA	TRBJ2-5	NA	TGTGCCAGCAGCCCAGGGGGGGAGACCCAGTACTTC	CASSPGGETQYF
TRBV10-3	TRBD1	TRBJ2-7	NA	TGTGCCATCAGTCCGCGGGACAGGGGTGGCGAGCAGTACTTC	CAISPRDRGGEQYF
TRBV6-5	TRBD1	TRBJ1-3	NA	TGTGCCAGCACGAGGGACAGGAGCCGTAACACCATATATTTT	CASTRDRSRNTIYF
TRBV28	NA	TRBJ2-1	NA	TGTGCCAGCAGTTTGCCAGGACTTGAGCAGTTCTTC	CASSLPGLEQFF
TRBV5-1	TRBD1	TRBJ1-1	NA	TGCGCCAGCAGCTTGGCGCCAGGGGGTGAAGCTTTCTTT	CASSLAPGGEAFF
TRBV5-1	NA	TRBJ2-2	NA	TGCGCCAGCAGCTTGGATGCACAGAACACCGGGGAGCTGTTTTTT	CASSLDAQNTGELFF